A single TCR beta chain is shown here with its context. The CDR3 consists of 16 residues. Germline CDR1 SGHRS, CDR2 YFSETQ. V shed 3 bases and J shed 4 bases, with 16 bases lying between them. The sample comes from a study of identical twins. TCRdb reprocessed the 5' RACE reads via MiXCR and lists one record per CDR3 protein. This sample has some 760,000 distinct CDR3 sequences, with 15% to 20% found just once. The data also belong to a second study, concerning T cells expressing NK-cell markers.

The V and J genes are TRBV5-1 and TRBJ2-2; tentatively, D is TRBD1 (5 bases). This sequence originates from a woman aged 18-29 years in good health. The specimen sequenced was PBMCs. CDR3 coding DNA: TGCGCCAGCAGCTCGGACACCCCGCAGCCCACCGGGGAGCTGTTTTTT. Translation gives CASSSDTPQPTGELFF.